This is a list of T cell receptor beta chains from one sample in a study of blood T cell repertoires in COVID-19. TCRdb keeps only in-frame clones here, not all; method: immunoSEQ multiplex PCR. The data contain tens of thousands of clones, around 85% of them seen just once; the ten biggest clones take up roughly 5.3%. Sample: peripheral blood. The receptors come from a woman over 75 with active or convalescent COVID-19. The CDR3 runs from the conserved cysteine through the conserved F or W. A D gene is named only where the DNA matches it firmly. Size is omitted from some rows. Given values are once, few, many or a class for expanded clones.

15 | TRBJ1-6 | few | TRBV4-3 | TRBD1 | CASSQEPRGPSPLHF | TGCGCCAGCAGCCAAGAGCCCAGGGGGCCTTCACCCCTCCACTTT
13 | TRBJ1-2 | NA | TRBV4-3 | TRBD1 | CASSPRTGYGYTF | TGCGCCAGCAGCCCTCGGACAGGCTATGGCTACACCTTC
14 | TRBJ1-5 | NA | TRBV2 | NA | CASSEHGSNQPQHF | TGTGCCAGCAGTGAACACGGGTCCAATCAGCCCCAGCATTTT
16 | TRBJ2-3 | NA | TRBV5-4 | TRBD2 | CASSLGSGRRTDTQYF | TGTGCCAGCAGCTTGGGGAGCGGGAGAAGGACAGATACGCAGTATTTT
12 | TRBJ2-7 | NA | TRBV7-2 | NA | CASSKRGNEQYF | TGTGCCAGCAGCAAACGGGGGAACGAGCAGTACTTC
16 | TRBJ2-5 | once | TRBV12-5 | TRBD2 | CASGLGLAGGYETQYF | TGTGCTAGTGGCCTCGGACTAGCGGGAGGTTATGAGACCCAGTACTTC
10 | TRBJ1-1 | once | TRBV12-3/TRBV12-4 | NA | CASSRTEAFF | TGTGCCAGCAGTCGCACTGAAGCTTTCTTT
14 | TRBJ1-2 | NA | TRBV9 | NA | CASSSSQAAVGYTF | TGTGCCAGCAGCTCCTCACAAGCAGCGGTTGGCTACACCTTC
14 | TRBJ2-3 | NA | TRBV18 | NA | CASGQQGRTDTQYF | TGTGCCAGCGGACAGCAGGGACGCACAGATACGCAGTATTTT
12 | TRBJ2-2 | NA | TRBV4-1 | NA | CASRLFTGELFF | TGCGCCAGCAGGCTATTCACCGGGGAGCTGTTTTTT
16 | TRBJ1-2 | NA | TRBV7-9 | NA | CASSSTQEGRRSGYTF | TGTGCCAGCAGCTCCACGCAGGAGGGGAGGCGAAGTGGCTACACCTTC
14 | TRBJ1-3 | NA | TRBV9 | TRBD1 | CASRKGGAGNTIYF | TGTGCCAGCCGGAAAGGGGGCGCTGGAAACACCATATATTTT
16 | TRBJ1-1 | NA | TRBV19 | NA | CASSIVGTQGNTEAFF | TGTGCCAGTAGTATAGTTGGAACGCAGGGGAACACTGAAGCTTTCTTT
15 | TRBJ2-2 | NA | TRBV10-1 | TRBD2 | CASSGLAGNTGELFF | TGCGCCAGCAGTGGTCTAGCGGGAAACACCGGGGAGCTGTTTTTT